Below are 24 T cell receptor beta chains sequenced from a single sample in a study of blood T cell repertoires in COVID-19. TCRdb's table, derived via immunoSEQ multiplex PCR, lists solely in-frame clones and lacks some. The sample records about 170,000 clones, approximately 85% being singletons. Material for sequencing was peripheral blood. These receptors were taken from a man older than 75 with COVID-19, enrolled during active disease.

The chain recombines TRBV2 with TRBJ2-7; TRBD1 agrees at 9 bases. Germline V gene data show CDR1 as SNHLY and CDR2 as FYNNEI. Trimming cost V 4 bases and J 5 bases; bases outside gene matches: 9. This CDR3 is built from 15 residues. The CDR3 nucleotides read TGTGCCAGCAGTGGATTTGACAGGGGGGGCAACGAGCAGTACTTC. Encoded protein: CASSGFDRGGNEQYF.

Only a few counts were recorded for this clone. The rearrangement uses TRBV11-3 and TRBJ2-7, with 9 bases identical to TRBD1. Unmatched junction bases numbered 7, after V lost 5 bases and J lost 5 bases. Germline V gene data show CDR1 as SGHNT and CDR2 as YENEEA. CDR3 length: 14 residues. The DNA for the CDR3 is TGTGCCAGCAGCCACCGGGACAGGGCTAACGAGCAGTACTTC. This gives the protein CASSHRDRANEQYF.

This clone was observed a few times. The chain recombines TRBV19 with TRBJ1-2; D ambiguous. V was clipped by 1 base and J by 4 bases, with 16 bases between them. Per the germline V gene, CDR1 is LNHDA and CDR2 is SQIVND (reference sequence). The CDR3 contains 16 residues. The CDR3 here is CASSIGGVQPLYGYTF. The CDR3 DNA follows: TGTGCCAGTAGTATAGGGGGAGTGCAACCCCTCTATGGCTACACCTTC.

The rearrangement joins TRBV6-1 to TRBJ1-4, with no clear D. V lost 3 bases and J 8 bases, leaving 16 bases between the germline ends. CDR3 length equals 15 residues. Germline-derived CDR1 and CDR2 are MNHNS and SASEGT. This CDR3 is CASSELTEVLEKLFF. CDR3 in DNA: TGTGCCAGCAGTGAGTTAACCGAGGTCCTAGAAAAACTGTTTTTT.

The chain is built from TRBV5-4 and TRBJ1-6; 8 nucleotides match TRBD1. The CDR3 runs 15 residues. CDR1 and CDR2 (germline): SGHNT, YYREEE (reference sequence). The junction had 6 bases not matched to a gene; V was cut back by 4 bases and J by 6 bases. CDR3 DNA: TGTGCCAGCAGCCCGAGGACAGGGACTAATTCACCCCTCCACTTT. Its translation is CASSPRTGTNSPLHF.

The chain is built from TRBV4-1 and TRBJ2-3; D is unresolved. CDR1 MGHRA and CDR2 YSYEKL come from the germline V gene. Trimming removed 1 base from V and 6 bases from J, with 8 bases in between. CDR3 size: 13 residues. As DNA, the CDR3 is TGCGCCAGCAGCCAAGTTCTCCTGGATACGCAGTATTTT. This translates into CASSQVLLDTQYF.

The chain employs TRBV15 and TRBJ2-5; tentatively, D is TRBD1 (5 bases). V shed 0 bases and J shed 4 bases, with 12 bases lying between them. This CDR3 is 15 amino acids long. The germline V gene has CDR1 LNHNV and CDR2 YYDKDF (reference sequence). The CDR3 nucleotides are TGTGCCACCAGCAGAGATCCCCAGGGAAGAGAGACCCAGTACTTC. Encoded protein: CATSRDPQGRETQYF.

CDR3: CASSPDRASRALHF. DNA of the CDR3: TGTGCCAGCTCACCCGACAGGGCGTCGAGGGCCCTCCACTTT. The rearrangement uses TRBV18 and TRBJ1-6; 7 bases map to TRBD1. Unmatched junction bases numbered 10, after V lost 3 bases and J lost 14 bases. Germline-derived CDR1 and CDR2 are KGHSH and LQKENI. The CDR3 totals 14 residues.

CDR3 sequence (DNA): TGTGCCAGCAGTCCCCGGGGGGATGAGCAGTTCTTC. Translation gives CASSPRGDEQFF. The chain is built from TRBV12-3 or TRBV12-4 and TRBJ2-1; 7 nucleotides agree with TRBD2. With V trimmed by 5 bases and J by 8 bases, 3 bases remained unmatched. There are 12 residues in the CDR3.

J is TRBJ1-4 and V is TRBV3-1 (or the pseudogene TRBV3-2), with TRBD1 matching 8 bases. The trim removed 5 bases at V and 8 bases at J, leaving 7 bases unmatched. There are 14 residues in the CDR3. Germline V gene lookup returns CDR1 LGHDT and CDR2 YNNKEL (reference sequence). The CDR3 nucleotides read TGTGCCAGCAGCGCAGGGGGCAGTTCGGAAAAACTGTTTTTT. It codes for CASSAGGSSEKLFF.

The chain recombines TRBV3-1 (or the pseudogene TRBV3-2) with TRBJ2-1; a weak D match, TRBD2 (6 bases). This CDR3 is built from 11 residues. Germline lookup yields CDR1 LGHDT and CDR2 YNNKEL (reference sequence). Trimming left V 3 bases short and J 10 bases short, with 7 bases between. Here the CDR3 reads CASSQEGEQFF. In nucleotides, the CDR3 is TGTGCCAGCAGCCAGGAGGGGGAGCAGTTCTTC.

Comments on this clone: A read error is likely here: a far larger clone is one base away. The J gene is TRBJ1-1, the V gene TRBV11-3, with a possible D match to TRBD1 (5 bases). Trimming shortened V by 3 bases and J by 1 base, and 6 bases separated the two germline ends. The CDR3 has 13 amino acids. CDR1 is SGHNT and CDR2 is YENEEA in the germline V gene. CDR3 in DNA: TGTGCCAGCAGCTTGGGGCGGAACACTGAAGCTTTCTTT. Translating it yields CASSLGRNTEAFF.

V and J are TRBV21-1 and TRBJ1-1; the table names TRBD1, a call not compared with the DNA. TRBV21-1 is a known pseudogene. This CDR3 is 16 amino acids long. Here the CDR3 reads CASSLDRASYNTEAFF. CDR3 in DNA: TGTGCCAGCAGCCTGGACAGGGCCTCTTATAACACTGAAGCTTTCTTT.

This clone was detected once. DNA of the CDR3: TGTGCCAGCGCCAATCGGGACAGGGGTTCTTCACCCCTCCACTTT. Its protein is CASANRDRGSSPLHF. The chain uses TRBV2 and TRBJ1-6; 10 nucleotides match TRBD1. This CDR3 has 15 amino acids. Germline CDR1 and CDR2: SNHLY and FYNNEI. J gave up 9 bases and V 8 bases, and 10 bases lay outside the gene matches.

V usage is TRBV27 and J usage is TRBJ1-2; D gene ambiguous. The ends were cut back, 5 bases at V and 0 bases at J, with 13 bases in the middle. There are 15 residues in the CDR3. CDR1 is MNHEY and CDR2 is SMNVEV in the germline V gene (reference sequence). The CDR3 nucleotides read TGTGCCAGCAGTCGTGGGCCGCAAGCTAACTATGGCTACACCTTC. It is translated as CASSRGPQANYGYTF.

This clone was seen only once. The V gene is TRBV6-1, the J gene TRBJ1-2, with D possibly matching TRBD1 (5 bases). Trimming stripped 2 bases from V and 8 bases from J, with 18 bases between. Germline CDR1 and CDR2: MNHNS and SASEGT. CDR3 length: 15 residues. The CDR3 DNA follows: TGTGCCAGCAGTGAAAATTGGAGGGGTATCTTAGGCTACACCTTC. This translates into CASSENWRGILGYTF.

The chain joins TRBV6-1 to TRBJ1-2; D is ambiguous. Germline lookup yields CDR1 MNHNS and CDR2 SASEGT. Trimming removed 0 bases from V and 4 bases from J, with 6 bases in between. CDR3 length equals 13 residues. The CDR3 loop is CASSEAGGYGYTF. For the CDR3, the DNA is TGTGCCAGCAGTGAAGCCGGCGGCTATGGCTACACCTTC.

The chain couples TRBV4-1 to TRBJ1-5; possibly TRBD1 for D (5 bases). In germline, CDR1 is MGHRA, CDR2 YSYEKL. Between the trimmed V and J ends, which lost 5 bases and 1 base, there was a span of 12 bases. The CDR3 extends over 15 amino acids. The CDR3 loop is CASSVGGYSNQPQHF. CDR3 nucleotides: TGCGCCAGCAGCGTGGGGGGGTACAGCAATCAGCCCCAGCATTTT.

This chain uses TRBV19 with TRBJ1-4; D call uncertain. This CDR3 region has 14 residues. V lost 3 bases and J lost 4, with 9 bases in between. Germline V CDR1 and CDR2: LNHDA, SQIVND (reference sequence). CDR3 sequence reads: CASSMRRDNEKLFF. In DNA, the CDR3 is TGTGCCAGTAGTATGCGGAGGGATAATGAAAAACTGTTTTTT.

V is TRBV10-3 and J is TRBJ1-3; unclear D gene. CDR3 length equals 17 residues. Trimming took 3 bases from V and 0 from J, leaving 15 bases between them. From germline, CDR1 is ENHRY and CDR2 SYGVKD. Here the CDR3 reads CAISDLTNPFSGNTIYF. CDR3 bases: TGTGCCATCAGTGATCTCACTAACCCGTTCTCTGGAAACACCATATATTTT.

The rearrangement joins TRBV10-3 to TRBJ2-2; possible D gene TRBD1, 5 bases. Germline V gene data show CDR1 as ENHRY and CDR2 as SYGVKD. Trimming removed 6 bases at V and 6 bases at J, with 11 bases between. The CDR3 extends over 13 amino acids. CDR3 in DNA: TGTGCCATCAGCCCCGACAGCTCCGGGGAGCTGTTTTTT. Translation: CAISPDSSGELFF.

J is TRBJ2-3 and V is TRBV5-1, with D perhaps matching TRBD2 (6 bases). The ends were cut back, 4 bases at V and 2 bases at J, with 11 bases in the middle. CDR1 is SGHRS and CDR2 is YFSETQ in the germline V gene. The CDR3 has 14 amino acids. CDR3: CASSVGGFTDTQYF. The CDR3 DNA sequence: TGCGCCAGCAGCGTCGGGGGTTTCACAGATACGCAGTATTTT.

This rearrangement joins TRBV28 to TRBJ1-5; TRBD1 matches at 11 bases. Trimming removed 3 bases from V and 6 bases from J; junction bases left unmatched: 4. The germline V gene encodes CDR1 MDHEN and CDR2 SYDVKM. The CDR3 consists of 15 residues. Here the CDR3 DNA reads TGTGCCAGCAGTTTTCGGGACAGGGGGATTCAGCCCCAGCATTTT. This gives the protein CASSFRDRGIQPQHF.

The V and J genes are TRBV7-2 and TRBJ2-7; 11 bases line up with TRBD1. The germline V gene encodes CDR1 SGHTA and CDR2 FQGNSA. CDR3 size: 17 residues. With 2 bases clipped from V and 6 bases from J, the junction kept 12 bases outside the gene matches. CDR3 protein: CASSLSPAGQGAREQYF. The CDR3, as DNA: TGTGCCAGCAGCTTATCTCCTGCCGGACAGGGGGCTCGCGAGCAGTACTTC.